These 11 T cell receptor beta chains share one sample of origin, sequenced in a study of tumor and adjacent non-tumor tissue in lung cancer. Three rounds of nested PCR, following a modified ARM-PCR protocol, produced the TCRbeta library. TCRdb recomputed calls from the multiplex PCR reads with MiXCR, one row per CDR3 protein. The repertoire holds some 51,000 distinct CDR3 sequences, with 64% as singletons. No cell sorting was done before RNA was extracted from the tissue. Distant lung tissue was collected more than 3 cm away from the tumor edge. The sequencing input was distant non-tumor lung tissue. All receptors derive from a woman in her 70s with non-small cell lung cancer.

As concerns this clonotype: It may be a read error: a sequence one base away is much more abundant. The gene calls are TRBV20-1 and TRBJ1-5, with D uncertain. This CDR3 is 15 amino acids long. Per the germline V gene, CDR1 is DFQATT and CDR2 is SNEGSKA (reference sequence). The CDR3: CSARGSSYSNQSQHF. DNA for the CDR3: TGCAGTGCTAGAGGTTCGTCTTATAGCAATCAGTCCCAGCATTTT.

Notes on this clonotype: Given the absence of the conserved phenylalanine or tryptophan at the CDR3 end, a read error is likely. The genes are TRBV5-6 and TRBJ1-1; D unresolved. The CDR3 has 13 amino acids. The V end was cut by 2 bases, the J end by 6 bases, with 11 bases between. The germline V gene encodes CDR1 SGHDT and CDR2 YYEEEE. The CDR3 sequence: CASSFGSGAEAFL. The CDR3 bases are TGTGCCAGCAGCTTCGGATCGGGAGCTGAAGCTTTCCTT.

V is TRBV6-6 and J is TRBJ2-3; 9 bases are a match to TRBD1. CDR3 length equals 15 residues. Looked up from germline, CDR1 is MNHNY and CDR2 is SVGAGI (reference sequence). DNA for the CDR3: TGTGCTGGCAGTTCCGTGACAGGGGGTGCAGATACGCAGTATTTT. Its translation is CAGSSVTGGADTQYF.

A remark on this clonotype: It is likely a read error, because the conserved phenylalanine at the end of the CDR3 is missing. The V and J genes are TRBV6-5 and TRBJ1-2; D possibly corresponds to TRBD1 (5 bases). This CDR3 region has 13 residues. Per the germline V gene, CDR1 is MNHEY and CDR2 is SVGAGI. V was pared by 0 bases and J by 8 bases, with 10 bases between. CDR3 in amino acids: CASSYSMGQGYTL. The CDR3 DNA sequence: TGTGCCAGCAGTTACTCAATGGGGCAGGGCTACACCTTA.

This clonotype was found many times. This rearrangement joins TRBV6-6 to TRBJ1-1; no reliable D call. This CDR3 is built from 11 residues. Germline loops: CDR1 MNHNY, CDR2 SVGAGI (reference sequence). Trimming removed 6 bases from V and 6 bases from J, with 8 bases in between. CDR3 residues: CASSRVAEAFF. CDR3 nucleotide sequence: TGTGCCAGCAGCCGGGTGGCTGAAGCTTTCTTT.

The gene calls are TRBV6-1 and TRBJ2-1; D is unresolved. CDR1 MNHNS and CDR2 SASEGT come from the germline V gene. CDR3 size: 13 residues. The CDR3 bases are TGTGACCGCATGGCTCCACTTAACAATGAGCAGTTCTTC. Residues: CDRMAPLNNEQFF.

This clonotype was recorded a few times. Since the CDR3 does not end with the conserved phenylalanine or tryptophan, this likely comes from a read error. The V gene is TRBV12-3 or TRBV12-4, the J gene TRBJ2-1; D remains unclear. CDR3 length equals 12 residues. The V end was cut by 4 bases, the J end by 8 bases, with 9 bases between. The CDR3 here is CASSSRCDEQFS. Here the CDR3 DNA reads TGTGCCAGCAGTTCTCGGTGCGATGAGCAGTTCTCC.

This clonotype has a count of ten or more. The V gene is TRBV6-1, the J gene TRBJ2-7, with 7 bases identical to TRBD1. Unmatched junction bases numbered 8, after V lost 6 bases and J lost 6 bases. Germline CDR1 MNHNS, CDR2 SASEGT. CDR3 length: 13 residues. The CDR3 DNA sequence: TGTGCCAGCAGCGATGGACAGGACCCCGAGCAGTACTTC. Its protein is CASSDGQDPEQYF.

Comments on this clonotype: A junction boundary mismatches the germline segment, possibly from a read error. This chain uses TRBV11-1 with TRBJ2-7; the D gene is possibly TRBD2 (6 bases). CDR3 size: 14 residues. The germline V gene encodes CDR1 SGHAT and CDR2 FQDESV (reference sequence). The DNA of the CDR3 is TGTGACAGCAGCATCGAAGCGGGTCGGTGCGAGCAGTACTTC. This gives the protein CDSSIEAGRCEQYF.

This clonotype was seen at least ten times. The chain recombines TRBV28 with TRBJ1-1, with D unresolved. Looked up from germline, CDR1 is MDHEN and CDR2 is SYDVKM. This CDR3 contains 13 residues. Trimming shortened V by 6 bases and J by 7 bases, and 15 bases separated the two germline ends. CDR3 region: CASRPGGKYEAFF. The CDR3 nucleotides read TGTGCCAGCAGGCCCGGTGGCAAGTATGAAGCTTTCTTT.

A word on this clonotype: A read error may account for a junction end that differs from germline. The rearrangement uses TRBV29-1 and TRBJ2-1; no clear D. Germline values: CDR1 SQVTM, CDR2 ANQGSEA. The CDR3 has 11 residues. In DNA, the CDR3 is TGCAGCGGAGGACGGTCAGATGAGAAGTTCTTC. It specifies CSGGRSDEKFF.